These T cell receptor beta chains were read from a single sample in a study of T cell responses to AZD1222 COVID-19 vaccine. The table came from immunoSEQ multiplex PCR; TCRdb's copy has only in-frame clones and leaves some out. The table lists about 100,000 clones, approximately 90% of them singletons. Sequences were derived from peripheral blood, sampled on day 0 of AZD1222 vaccination. Receptor source: an adult in good health. Each CDR3 is given with its conserved first and last residue. A D gene is named only where the DNA matches it firmly. For some rows the clone size is stated as once, few or many, or as a class when expanded; others skip it.

D gene,V gene,clone size,J gene,CDR3 protein,CDR3 DNA
TRBD1,TRBV7-9,NA,TRBJ1-1,CASRFGTGGPTEAFF,TGTGCCAGCAGATTCGGGACAGGGGGCCCGACTGAAGCTTTCTTT
NA,TRBV7-2,NA,TRBJ2-7,CASSLVVGGSYEQYF,TGTGCCAGCAGCTTAGTGGTGGGGGGTAGCTACGAGCAGTACTTC
NA,TRBV3-1/TRBV3-2,NA,TRBJ2-5,CASSQEGDRQETQYF,TGTGCCAGCAGCCAAGAAGGAGACAGACAAGAGACCCAGTACTTC
TRBD2,TRBV11-2,NA,TRBJ2-7,CASRTSGTYEQYF,TGTGCCAGCAGAACTAGCGGAACTTACGAGCAGTACTTC
TRBD1,TRBV5-4,NA,TRBJ2-3,CASSLGQGLVDTQYF,TGTGCCAGCAGCTTGGGACAGGGGTTGGTAGATACGCAGTATTTT
NA,TRBV19,once,TRBJ1-2,CASEGDGYTF,TGTGCCAGTGAAGGCGATGGCTACACCTTC
NA,TRBV3-1/TRBV3-2,NA,TRBJ2-1,CASSRLQGIGYNEQFF,TGTGCCAGCAGCCGACTACAGGGTATCGGCTACAATGAGCAGTTCTTC
NA,TRBV6-5,NA,TRBJ2-7,CASKPGLSYEQYF,TGTGCCAGCAAGCCGGGACTCTCCTACGAGCAGTACTTC
NA,TRBV3-1/TRBV3-2,once,TRBJ1-2,CASSHLGTGTPYGYTF,TGTGCCAGCAGCCACCTGGGAACAGGAACCCCCTATGGCTACACCTTC
NA,TRBV5-1,once,TRBJ1-2,CASSLVSPANYGYTF,TGCGCCAGCAGCTTGGTGTCACCAGCTAACTATGGCTACACCTTC
NA,TRBV14,NA,TRBJ2-1,CASSQAGYNEQFF,TGTGCCAGCAGCCAAGCCGGTTACAATGAGCAGTTCTTC
NA,TRBV4-1,NA,TRBJ1-1,CASSQRRGATVATEAFF,TGCGCCAGCAGCCAGCGTAGGGGGGCAACTGTAGCCACTGAAGCTTTCTTT
NA,TRBV7-8,NA,TRBJ1-3,CASSLVPYLAGNTIYF,TGTGCCAGCAGCTTAGTACCCTACCTCGCTGGAAACACCATATATTTT
NA,TRBV28,NA,TRBJ2-7,CASTNGPGYEQYF,TGTGCCAGCACAAATGGACCCGGCTACGAGCAGTACTTC
NA,TRBV5-4,NA,TRBJ2-1,CASSSPGGADNEQFF,TGTGCCAGCAGCTCCCCTGGGGGGGCGGACAATGAGCAGTTCTTC
NA,TRBV2,NA,TRBJ1-5,CASSEGNQPQHF,TGTGCCAGCAGCGAGGGCAATCAGCCCCAGCATTTT
NA,TRBV29-1,NA,TRBJ1-2,CSVDPGVGEDYGYTF,TGCAGCGTTGACCCGGGTGTAGGGGAGGACTATGGCTACACCTTC
TRBD1,TRBV29-1,NA,TRBJ2-7,CSVEEAGGWEQYF,TGCAGCGTTGAAGAGGCAGGGGGCTGGGAGCAGTACTTC
TRBD2,TRBV5-1,NA,TRBJ2-3,CASSPRGTSGGVSTDTQYF,TGCGCCAGCAGCCCGCGAGGGACTAGCGGGGGAGTTAGCACAGATACGCAGTATTTT
NA,TRBV5-1,NA,TRBJ2-6,CASSLEGSSGANVLTF,TGCGCCAGCAGCTTGGAAGGGAGCTCTGGGGCCAACGTCCTGACTTTC
NA,TRBV28,NA,TRBJ1-4,CASSADMGEKLFF,TGTGCCAGCAGCGCGGACATGGGGGAAAAACTGTTTTTT
NA,TRBV5-4,once,TRBJ2-7,CASSLGGLVAYEQYF,TGTGCCAGCAGCTTGGGGGGACTTGTCGCCTACGAGCAGTACTTC
TRBD1,TRBV5-4,once,TRBJ2-3,CASSSGTASYRTDTQYF,TGTGCCAGCAGCTCGGGGACAGCCTCTTACCGCACAGATACGCAGTATTTT
NA,TRBV2,NA,TRBJ1-1,CASSERDLGNTEAFF,TGTGCCAGCAGTGAAAGGGACCTAGGGAACACTGAAGCTTTCTTT
TRBD1,TRBV11-2,NA,TRBJ2-7,CASKRTGVAYEQYF,TGTGCCAGCAAAAGGACAGGGGTGGCATACGAGCAGTACTTC